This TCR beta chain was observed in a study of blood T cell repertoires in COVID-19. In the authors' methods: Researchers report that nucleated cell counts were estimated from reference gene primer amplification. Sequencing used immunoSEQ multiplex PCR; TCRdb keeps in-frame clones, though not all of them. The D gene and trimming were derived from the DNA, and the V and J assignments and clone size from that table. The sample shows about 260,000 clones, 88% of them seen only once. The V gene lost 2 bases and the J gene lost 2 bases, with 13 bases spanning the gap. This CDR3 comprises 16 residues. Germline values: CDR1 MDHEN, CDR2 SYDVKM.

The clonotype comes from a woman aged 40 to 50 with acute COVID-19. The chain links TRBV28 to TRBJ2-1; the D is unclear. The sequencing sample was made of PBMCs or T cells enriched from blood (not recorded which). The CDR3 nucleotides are TGTGCCAGCAGTTTAATTGGTACTGTTACCTACAATGAGCAGTTCTTC. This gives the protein CASSLIGTVTYNEQFF. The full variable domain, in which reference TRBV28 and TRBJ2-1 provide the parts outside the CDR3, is DVKVTQSSRYLVKRTGEKVFLECVQDMDHENMFWYRQDPGLGLRLIYFSYDVKMKEKGDIPEGYSVSREKKERFSLILESASTNQTSMYLCASSLIGTVTYNEQFFGPGTRLTVL.